These 25 T cell receptor beta chains originate from one sample sequenced in a study of cytomegalovirus exposure and HLA in healthy donors. PCR used 60 Vbeta primers and 13 Jbeta primers. Profiling relied on immunoSEQ multiplex PCR, and the TCRdb table lists in-frame clones only, not all of them. The ten most abundant clones cover about 0.74% of a sample with about 200,000 clones. The source material was PBMCs. Every receptor here comes from a boy under 18 in good health and CMV-seronegative.

V usage is TRBV2 and J usage is TRBJ1-5; tentative D call: TRBD1 (6 bases). V was cut by 3 bases and J by 3 bases, with 9 bases left in between. Germline V gene data show CDR1 as SNHLY and CDR2 as FYNNEI. This CDR3 has 14 amino acids. CDR3 protein: CASSDWTDNQPQHF. For the CDR3, the DNA is TGTGCCAGCAGTGATTGGACAGACAATCAGCCCCAGCATTTT.

The rearrangement joins TRBV5-1 to TRBJ2-3; 8 bases fit TRBD1. The ends lost 3 bases at V and 4 bases at J; junction bases unmatched: 4. This CDR3 contains 14 residues. Germline CDR1 and CDR2: SGHRS and YFSETQ. CDR3 in amino acids: CASSYGQGADTQYF. The CDR3 DNA reads as TGCGCCAGCAGCTACGGACAGGGTGCAGATACGCAGTATTTT.

The gene calls are TRBV6-5 and TRBJ2-5; D is possibly TRBD2 (6 bases). The germline gives CDR1 MNHEY, CDR2 SVGAGI. The CDR3 runs to 15 residues. V dropped 2 bases and J dropped 11 bases, with 21 bases sitting between them. The CDR3 here is CASSYGETALREQYF. CDR3 coding DNA: TGTGCCAGCAGTTACGGGGAAACCGCTTTACGGGAGCAGTACTTC.

The genes are TRBV19 and TRBJ1-6; 8 positions match TRBD1. Losses at the gene ends were 7 bases for V and 4 bases for J; bases not matched to a gene: 3. The germline V gene has CDR1 LNHDA and CDR2 SQIVND (reference sequence). CDR3 length equals 14 residues. The CDR3 DNA reads as TGTGCCAGTACGACAGGGGATTATAATTCACCCCTCCACTTT. Its translation is CASTTGDYNSPLHF.

V usage is TRBV29-1 and J usage is TRBJ1-2, with D uncertain. CDR1 is SQVTM, CDR2 ANQGSEA, per germline. Trimming removed 2 bases from V and 7 bases from J, with 11 bases in between. CDR3 size: 12 residues. The CDR3 DNA is TGCAGCGTTGAAAGCGTGACGGGTGGCTACACCTTC. Translating gives CSVESVTGGYTF.

The V gene is TRBV2, the J gene TRBJ2-7; 10 bases are shared with TRBD2. This CDR3 is 12 amino acids long. CDR1 and CDR2 from the germline V gene are SNHLY and FYNNEI. J lost 6 bases, V lost 8 bases, and 4 bases had no gene match. The CDR3 protein is CASLGTSVEQYF. The DNA of the CDR3 is TGTGCCAGCTTAGGGACTAGCGTCGAGCAGTACTTC.

The J gene is TRBJ2-5, the V gene TRBV9; 10 bases line up with TRBD2. Unmatched junction bases numbered 9, after V lost 0 bases and J lost 1 base. CDR1 SGDLS and CDR2 YYNGEE come from the germline V gene. This CDR3 is built from 18 residues. In DNA, the CDR3 is TGTGCCAGCAGCGTAGGCCCAGCGGGGGGGCCCCTCCAAGAGACCCAGTACTTC. Translation gives CASSVGPAGGPLQETQYF. The full variable domain, rest sourced from reference TRBV9 and TRBJ2-5, is DSGVTQTPKHLITATGQRVTLRCSPRSGDLSVYWYQQSLDQGLQFLIQYYNGEERAKGNILERFSAQQFPDLHSELNLSSLELGDSALYFCASSVGPAGGPLQETQYFGPGTRLLVL.

The J gene is TRBJ1-3, the V gene TRBV29-1; D remains ambiguous. This CDR3 comprises 13 residues. The V gene lost 2 bases and the J gene lost 9 bases, with 14 bases spanning the gap. Germline-derived CDR1 and CDR2 are SQVTM and ANQGSEA. CDR3 region: CSVEIGPRGTIYF. The CDR3 DNA reads as TGCAGCGTTGAAATTGGCCCTCGAGGCACCATATATTTT.

The V and J genes are TRBV4-1 and TRBJ1-6; TRBD1 agrees at 7 bases. CDR1 is MGHRA and CDR2 is YSYEKL in the germline V gene. The CDR3 has 15 residues. Trimming at V came to 0 bases and at J to 7 bases, leaving 3 bases not matched to a gene. The CDR3 DNA is TGCGCCAGCAGCCAAGACTCCAGGGGGAATTCACCCCTCCACTTT. This translates into CASSQDSRGNSPLHF.

The chain has TRBV15 and TRBJ2-7, with D possibly TRBD2 on 5 matching bases. Germline V gives CDR1 LNHNV, CDR2 YYDKDF (reference sequence). The CDR3 covers 16 residues. Trimming stripped 0 bases from V and 0 bases from J, with 12 bases between. The CDR3 spells CATSRELVVTSYEQYF. The CDR3 DNA is TGTGCCACCAGCAGAGAACTAGTCGTCACCTCCTACGAGCAGTACTTC. Full variable domain (missing parts from reference TRBV15 and TRBJ2-7): DAMVIQNPRYQVTQFGKPVTLSCSQTLNHNVMYWYQQKSSQAPKLLFHYYDKDFNNEADTPDNFQSRRPNTSFCFLDIRSPGLGDTAMYLCATSRELVVTSYEQYFGPGTRLTVT.

The chain is built from TRBV6-1 and TRBJ1-6; 8 nucleotides line up with TRBD1. This CDR3 has 15 residues. Germline V CDR1 and CDR2: MNHNS, SASEGT. Trimming took 8 bases from V and 7 from J; bases not matched to a gene: 10. The CDR3 region has the DNA TGTGCCAGCCAATTAATCACAGGGGGAAATTCACCCCTCCACTTT. It codes for CASQLITGGNSPLHF.

V is TRBV11-3 and J is TRBJ2-2; D is uncertain. Trimming took 1 base from V and 5 from J, leaving 8 bases between them. The germline gives CDR1 SGHNT, CDR2 YENEEA. This CDR3 region has 14 residues. CDR3 residues: CASSLVRGTGELFF. The CDR3 DNA is TGTGCCAGCAGCTTAGTGCGCGGAACCGGGGAGCTGTTTTTT.

This chain connects TRBV28 to TRBJ2-1; 9 bases match TRBD2. J lost 3 bases, V lost 5 bases, and 8 bases had no gene match. The CDR3 length is 16 residues. The germline gives CDR1 MDHEN, CDR2 SYDVKM. The CDR3 sequence is CASSPLQAGGYNEQFF. The CDR3 DNA reads TGTGCCAGCAGTCCCCTTCAAGCGGGGGGCTACAATGAGCAGTTCTTC.

This chain uses TRBV6-4 with TRBJ2-2, with 7 bases lining up with TRBD2. This CDR3 has 16 residues. Germline V gene lookup returns CDR1 MRHNA and CDR2 SNTAGT. J was trimmed by 3 bases and V by 5 bases; bases with no gene match: 9. The CDR3 here is CASSKGLTMDTGELFF. CDR3 coding DNA: TGTGCCAGCAGTAAGGGACTAACCATGGACACCGGGGAGCTGTTTTTT.

The chain recombines TRBV7-9 with TRBJ2-7, with 11 bases that match TRBD1. Trimming removed 4 bases from V and 7 bases from J; junction bases left unmatched: 6. CDR3 length: 14 residues. CDR1 and CDR2 (germline): SEHNR, FQNEAQ (reference sequence). The CDR3: CASSSGTGGQEQYF. The CDR3, as DNA: TGTGCCAGCAGCTCCGGGACAGGGGGTCAAGAGCAGTACTTC.

The gene calls are TRBV5-4 and TRBJ2-6, with a weak D call TRBD1 (6 bases). V shed 2 bases and J shed 0 bases, with 9 bases lying between them. The length of the CDR3 is 16 residues. Looked up from germline, CDR1 is SGHNT and CDR2 is YYREEE (reference sequence). CDR3 region: CASSFGGHSGANVLTF. The CDR3 DNA sequence: TGTGCCAGCAGCTTTGGGGGACACTCTGGGGCCAACGTCCTGACTTTC.

The chain carries TRBV7-2 and TRBJ2-3, with 10 nucleotides matching TRBD2. This CDR3 comprises 17 residues. The germline CDR1 and CDR2 sequences are SGHTA and FQGNSA. The V and J ends lost 3 bases and 0 bases, in that order; junction bases with no gene match: 6. The CDR3 nucleotides are TGTGCCAGCAGCTTTACAGCGGGGGGGCCGAGCACAGATACGCAGTATTTT. This sequence encodes CASSFTAGGPSTDTQYF. Using reference TRBV7-2 and TRBJ2-3 for the parts outside the CDR3, the full variable domain is GAGVSQSPSNKVTEKGKDVELRCDPISGHTALYWYRQSLGQGLEFLIYFQGNSAPDKSGLPSDRFSAERTGGSVSTLTIQRTQQEDSAVYLCASSFTAGGPSTDTQYFGPGTRLTVL.

The chain uses TRBV11-2 and TRBJ2-5; 7 bases map to TRBD2. The CDR3 extends over 13 amino acids. From germline, CDR1 is SGHAT and CDR2 FQNNGV. The V segment lost 3 bases and the J segment 4 bases; nucleotides outside the gene matches: 2. The CDR3 coding sequence is TGTGCCAGCAGCTTCGGGGGGATAGAGACCCAGTACTTC. Translation gives CASSFGGIETQYF.

The chain recombines TRBV30 with TRBJ2-5; D perhaps matches TRBD2 (5 bases). The germline V and J ends were trimmed by 2 bases and 11 bases, with 15 bases remaining between them. From germline, CDR1 is GTSNPN and CDR2 SVGIG (reference sequence). This CDR3 is 12 amino acids long. The CDR3 DNA is TGTGCCTGGAGTTTGGGCTCCGGGAAGCAGTACTTC. Encoded protein: CAWSLGSGKQYF.

The CDR3 nucleotides are TGTGCCAGTAGGGCCGACAAGTATAGCAATCAGCCCCAGCATTTT. Translating it yields CASRADKYSNQPQHF. The J gene is TRBJ1-5, the V gene TRBV19, with D hard to call. V shed 6 bases and J shed 0 bases, with 12 bases lying between them. The CDR3 sequence is 15 residues long. Germline V lookup: CDR1 LNHDA, CDR2 SQIVND (reference sequence).

The J gene is TRBJ2-2, the V gene TRBV7-3; tentatively, D is TRBD1 (5 bases). Germline V lookup: CDR1 SGHTA, CDR2 FQGTGA. With 10 bases removed from V and 5 bases from J, the gap between germline ends came to 11 bases. CDR3 length equals 12 residues. The CDR3 reads CATRQGTGELFF. CDR3 sequence (DNA): TGTGCCACCCGCCAGGGAACCGGGGAGCTGTTTTTT.

This chain uses TRBV15 with TRBJ1-1; 7 bases match TRBD1. CDR1 is LNHNV and CDR2 is YYDKDF in the germline V gene (reference sequence). CDR3 length: 18 residues. The V and J ends lost 5 bases and 0 bases, in that order; junction bases with no gene match: 15. The CDR3 coding sequence is TGTGCCACCAGCGCCTCGGGGGACAGTCGTTACATGAACACTGAAGCTTTCTTT. The encoded protein is CATSASGDSRYMNTEAFF.

The chain recombines TRBV5-4 with TRBJ2-7; a possible D gene is TRBD1 (6 bases). V was shortened by 4 bases and J by 2 bases, with 13 bases between the two germline ends. The germline gives CDR1 SGHNT, CDR2 YYREEE (reference sequence). The CDR3 is 14 amino acids. In nucleotides, the CDR3 is TGTGCCAGCAGCCGTCTTGGGGGCCCCTACGAGCAGTACTTC. This encodes CASSRLGGPYEQYF.

The rearrangement uses TRBV4-2 and TRBJ1-1; 8 bases map to TRBD1. J gave up 0 bases and V 6 bases, and 3 bases lay outside the gene matches. The germline gives CDR1 LGHNA, CDR2 YNFKEQ. This CDR3 is built from 14 residues. Written as DNA, the CDR3 is TGTGCCAGCAGTCAGGACAGGGTGAACACTGAAGCTTTCTTT. Its protein product is CASSQDRVNTEAFF.

The CDR3 DNA sequence: TGTGCCAGCAGTCTAGGGGGTAACTATGGCTACACCTTC. This gives the protein CASSLGGNYGYTF. The V call is TRBV11-2, the J call TRBJ1-2; D is perhaps TRBD1 (6 bases). The CDR3 length is 13 residues. CDR1 and CDR2 (germline): SGHAT, FQNNGV. With 6 bases removed from V and 1 base from J, the gap between germline ends came to 9 bases.